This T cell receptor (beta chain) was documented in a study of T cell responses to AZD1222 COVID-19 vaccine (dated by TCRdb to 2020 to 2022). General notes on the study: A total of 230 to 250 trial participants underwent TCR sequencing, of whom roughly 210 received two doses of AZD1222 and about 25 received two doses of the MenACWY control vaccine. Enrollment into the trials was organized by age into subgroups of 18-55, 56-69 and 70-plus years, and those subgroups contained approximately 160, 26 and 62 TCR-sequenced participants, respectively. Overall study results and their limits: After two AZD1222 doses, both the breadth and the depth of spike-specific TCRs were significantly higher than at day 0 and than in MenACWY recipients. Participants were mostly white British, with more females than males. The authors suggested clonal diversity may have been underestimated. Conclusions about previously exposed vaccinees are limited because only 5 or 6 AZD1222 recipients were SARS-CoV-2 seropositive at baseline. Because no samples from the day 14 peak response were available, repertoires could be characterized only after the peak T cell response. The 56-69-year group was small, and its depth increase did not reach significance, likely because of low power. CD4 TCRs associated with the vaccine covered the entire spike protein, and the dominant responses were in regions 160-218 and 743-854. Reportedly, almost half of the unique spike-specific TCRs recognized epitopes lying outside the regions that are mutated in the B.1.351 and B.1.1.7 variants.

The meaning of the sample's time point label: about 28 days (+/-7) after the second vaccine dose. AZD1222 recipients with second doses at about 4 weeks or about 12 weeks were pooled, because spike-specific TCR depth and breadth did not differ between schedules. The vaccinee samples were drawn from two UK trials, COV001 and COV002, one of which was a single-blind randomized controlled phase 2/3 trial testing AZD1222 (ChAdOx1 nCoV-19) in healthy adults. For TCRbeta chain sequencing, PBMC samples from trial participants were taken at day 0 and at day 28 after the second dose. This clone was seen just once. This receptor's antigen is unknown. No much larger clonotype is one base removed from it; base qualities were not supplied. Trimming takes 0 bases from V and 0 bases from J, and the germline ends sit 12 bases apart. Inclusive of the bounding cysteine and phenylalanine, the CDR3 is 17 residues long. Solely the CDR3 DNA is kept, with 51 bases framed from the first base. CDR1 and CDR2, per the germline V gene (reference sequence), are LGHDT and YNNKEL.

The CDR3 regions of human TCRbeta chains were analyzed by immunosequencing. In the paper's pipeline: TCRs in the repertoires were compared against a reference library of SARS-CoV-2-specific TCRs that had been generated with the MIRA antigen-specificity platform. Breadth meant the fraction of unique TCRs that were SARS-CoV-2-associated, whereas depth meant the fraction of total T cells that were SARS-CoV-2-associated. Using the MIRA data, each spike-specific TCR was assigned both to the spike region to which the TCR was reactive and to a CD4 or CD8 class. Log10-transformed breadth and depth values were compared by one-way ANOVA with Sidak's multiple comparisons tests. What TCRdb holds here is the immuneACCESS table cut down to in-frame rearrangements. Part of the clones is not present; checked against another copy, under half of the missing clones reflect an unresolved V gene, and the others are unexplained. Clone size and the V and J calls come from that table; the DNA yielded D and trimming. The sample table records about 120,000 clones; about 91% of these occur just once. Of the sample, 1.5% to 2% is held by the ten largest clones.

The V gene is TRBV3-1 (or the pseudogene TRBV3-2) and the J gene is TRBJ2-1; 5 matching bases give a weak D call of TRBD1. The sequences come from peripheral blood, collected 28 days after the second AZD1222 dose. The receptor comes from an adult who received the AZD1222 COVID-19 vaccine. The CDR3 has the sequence CASSQDPGMSSYNEQFF. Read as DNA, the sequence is TGTGCCAGCAGCCAAGATCCAGGGATGAGCTCCTACAATGAGCAGTTCTTC.